Below, one TCR beta chain is given with its context. The data were taken from a study of radiotherapy plus CTLA-4 blockade in lung cancer. Libraries were prepared by immunoSEQ multiplex PCR; TCRdb keeps only in-frame clonotypes and omits some of them. The sample consists of about 97,000 clones, 60% to 75% of them appearing once. Sequencing was performed on peripheral blood, taken from a patient treated with radiotherapy plus ipilimumab. The TCR comes from a human donor with non-small cell lung cancer who had a partial response to radiotherapy plus ipilimumab. Some clones in this sample may be carry-over from other donors' samples.

The CDR3 bases are TGCGCCAGCAGCCAAGGAGTTAGCGGGGGGCCCCGAGGATACGAGCAGTACTTC. It is translated as CASSQGVSGGPRGYEQYF. The chain links TRBV4-3 to TRBJ2-7; TRBD2 agrees at 10 bases. J was trimmed by 4 bases and V by 1 base; bases with no gene match: 13. In germline, CDR1 is LGHNA, CDR2 YSLEER. The CDR3 has 18 amino acids.